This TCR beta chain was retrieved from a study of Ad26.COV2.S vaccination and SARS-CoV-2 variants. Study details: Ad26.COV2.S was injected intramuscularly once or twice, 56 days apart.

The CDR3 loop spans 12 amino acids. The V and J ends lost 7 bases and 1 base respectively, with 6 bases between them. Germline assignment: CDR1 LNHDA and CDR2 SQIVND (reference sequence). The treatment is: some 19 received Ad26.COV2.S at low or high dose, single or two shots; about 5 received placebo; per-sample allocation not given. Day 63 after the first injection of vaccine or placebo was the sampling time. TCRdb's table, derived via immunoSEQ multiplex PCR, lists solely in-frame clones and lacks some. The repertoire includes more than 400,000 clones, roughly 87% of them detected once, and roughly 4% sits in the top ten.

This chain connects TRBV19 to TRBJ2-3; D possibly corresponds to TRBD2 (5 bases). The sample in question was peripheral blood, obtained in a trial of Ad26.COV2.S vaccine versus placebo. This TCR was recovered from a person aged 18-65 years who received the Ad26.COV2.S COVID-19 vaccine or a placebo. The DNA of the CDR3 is TGTGCCAGTATGGAGGGCACAGATACGCAGTATTTT. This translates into CASMEGTDTQYF.